The 8 T cell receptor beta chains below come from one sample, sequenced in a study of blood T cell repertoires in COVID-19. The repertoire was sequenced with immunoSEQ multiplex PCR; TCRdb's copy has only in-frame clones and lacks some. The sample shows about 210,000 clones, about nine tenths of them seen only once. Sequencing was carried out using peripheral blood. These receptors originate from a woman in her 40s with acute or convalescent COVID-19.

The chain is built from TRBV15 and TRBJ1-1; 10 nucleotides agree with TRBD1. The V gene's germline CDR1 is LNHNV and CDR2 YYDKDF (reference sequence). J gave up 13 bases and V 0 bases, and 11 bases lay outside the gene matches. The CDR3 is 15 amino acids. CDR3 nucleotide sequence: TGTGCCACCAGCAGAGAAGGAATGGGACAGGGGATAGATTTCTTT. It yields the protein CATSREGMGQGIDFF.

V usage is TRBV6-1 and J usage is TRBJ1-5; tentative D call: TRBD1 (6 bases). CDR3 length: 18 amino acids. V shed 2 bases and J shed 7 bases, with 24 bases lying between them. CDR1 is MNHNS and CDR2 is SASEGT in the germline V gene. CDR3 in DNA: TGTGCCAGCAGTGAATTAGGGGGTATTGCGATAGGACGGCAGCCCCAGCATTTT. It specifies CASSELGGIAIGRQPQHF.

The chain couples TRBV9 to TRBJ2-3; 8 bases are shared with TRBD1. CDR1 is SGDLS and CDR2 is YYNGEE in the germline V gene. Losses at the gene ends were 3 bases for V and 4 bases for J; bases not matched to a gene: 10. This CDR3 comprises 16 residues. Here the CDR3 DNA reads TGTGCCAGCAGCGGGTTCGGACAGGGCAGTGCAGATACGCAGTATTTT. Residues: CASSGFGQGSADTQYF.

The J gene is TRBJ1-6, the V gene TRBV6-6; a weak D match, TRBD1 (6 bases). V was clipped by 5 bases and J by 7 bases, with 18 bases between them. The CDR3 has 16 residues. The germline V gene has CDR1 MNHNY and CDR2 SVGAGI (reference sequence). The CDR3 is CASSPPGGRGNSPLHF. CDR3 bases: TGTGCCAGCAGTCCCCCCGGGGGGCGCGGAAATTCACCCCTCCACTTT.

The chain employs TRBV7-9 and TRBJ2-5, with 9 positions matching TRBD2. The CDR3 is 16 residues long. Per the germline V gene, CDR1 is SEHNR and CDR2 is FQNEAQ (reference sequence). The junction had 5 bases not matched to a gene; V was cut back by 1 base and J by 2 bases. CDR3 region: CASSLGLAGYQETQYF. In DNA, the CDR3 is TGTGCCAGCAGCTTAGGGCTAGCGGGGTATCAAGAGACCCAGTACTTC.

This clone is a singleton in its sample. CDR3 residues: CAAGWGDEQYV. The CDR3 region has the DNA TGTGCCGCGGGATGGGGCGACGAGCAGTACGTC. V and J are TRBV15 and TRBJ2-7, with a possible D match to TRBD2 (6 bases). The CDR3 is 11 residues long. V gave up 11 bases and J gave up 5 bases, with 13 bases separating them. Germline CDR1 is LNHNV and CDR2 is YYDKDF (reference sequence).

This clone was seen a single time. The chain is built from TRBV5-1 and TRBJ1-4; 11 positions match TRBD1. CDR3 length equals 14 residues. From germline, CDR1 is SGHRS and CDR2 YFSETQ. Unmatched junction bases numbered 4, after V lost 4 bases and J lost 8 bases. CDR3 loop: CASSRTGGEEKLFF. The DNA for the CDR3 is TGCGCCAGCAGCCGGACAGGGGGCGAGGAAAAACTGTTTTTT. The full variable domain, rest sourced from reference TRBV5-1 and TRBJ1-4, is KAGVTQTPRYLIKTRGQQVTLSCSPISGHRSVSWYQQTPGQGLQFLFEYFSETQRNKGNFPGRFSGRQFSNSRSEMNVSTLELGDSALYLCASSRTGGEEKLFFGSGTQLSVL.

In its sample, this clone was seen once. V and J are TRBV6-6 and TRBJ2-7, with D possibly TRBD1 on 5 matching bases. CDR1 and CDR2 from the germline V gene are MNHNY and SVGAGI (reference sequence). The CDR3 length is 13 residues. V was clipped by 6 bases and J by 3 bases, with 12 bases between them. CDR3 bases: TGTGCCAGCAGAACTGGACAAGGCTACGAGCAGTACGTC. Protein product: CASRTGQGYEQYV.